This note documents a single T cell receptor beta chain sequence. Its antigen specificity is not known. Nothing much larger sits one base from this clone, and base qualities are not available. TCRbeta CDR3 regions were amplified from genomic DNA by means of the immunoSEQ Assay, a bias-controlled multiplex PCR. On the study's bioinformatics: The number of nucleated cells in each sample was estimated by amplification of reference gene primers within the assay. To quantify the absolute abundance of each unique TCRbeta CDR3 rearrangement, sequence reads were collapsed and filtered. Productive Simpson clonality was computed per sample as the square root of Simpson's diversity index over productive rearrangements. TCRdb re-hosts the immuneACCESS table, in-frame sequences only. Its copies lack some clones; in the studies checked, an unresolved V gene accounts for under half of them, and the cause for the rest is not known. The D gene and trimming were derived from the DNA, and the V and J assignments and clone size from that table. This sample has 160,000 or so clones in its table, and approximately 90% of those were observed once. About 1.6% of the sample is taken by the ten largest.

The source of the sample is a study of blood T cell repertoires in COVID-19 (TCRdb year 2020). Some background on the complete study: The collaborator samples originated in the United States, Italy and Spain and spanned the acute and convalescent phases of COVID-19. The prospective study material was composed of cDNA or gDNA derived from T cells, B-cell-depleted T cells, or PBMCs. Subjects who had been exposed to COVID-19, were actively infected with it, or had recovered from it provided the deeply sampled blood TCRbeta repertoires that made up the dataset. The sample metadata nearly always contained a de-identified subject ID, COVID-19 status, age in years and sex. The repertoires were released in a freely available public database meant as a resource for research on the immune response to SARS-CoV-2. Where available, HLA class I and class II types were taken from metadata supplied by the sample provider and were not determined by assay-based typing. The samples were drawn from the first 160 participants of the ongoing ImmuneRACE study and from 1,254 subjects provided by 6 global collaborators. Broad study findings and their caveats: How much clinical and demographic metadata was included differed by source and by participant, and the metadata was provided uncurated.

Collaborating institutions collected whole blood in K2EDTA tubes following their own protocols. Collaborator samples were shipped for TCRbeta analysis as frozen whole blood, isolated PBMCs, or DNA extracted from either sample type. The junction shows trimming of 3 bases on V and 0 bases on J, plus 14 bases between the germline ends. Taken from the germline V gene (reference sequence), the CDR1 and CDR2 loops are LGHDT and YNNKEL. The CDR3 goes from the cysteine to the phenylalanine over 17 residues. Only the CDR3 part of the read is kept: 51 bases, read in frame from the first base. This TCR was sampled from a woman aged 50 to 60 with acute or convalescent COVID-19. This chain is built from TRBV3-1 (or the pseudogene TRBV3-2) and TRBJ1-4; the D segment cannot be called with confidence. Sequencing was performed on peripheral blood. Here the CDR3 is given as CASSHPREAPTNEKLFF. The DNA is as follows: TGTGCCAGCAGCCATCCCCGGGAGGCCCCAACTAATGAAAAACTGTTTTTT.